Listed below are T cell receptor beta chains from one sample, sequenced in a study of human T cells and chemical hapten exposure. TCRdb used MiXCR to reprocess the RACE reads, holding one entry per CDR3 protein. The repertoire holds more than 35,000 distinct CDR3 sequences, about an eighth seen once, with 2.3% in the top ten. Sequenced here: whole blood, sampled in connection with sensitization to the hapten diphenylcyclopropenone (DPC). These receptors all stem from a woman between 40 and 55 years old with alopecia areata. Some clones in this sample may be carry-over from other donors' samples. The CDR3 runs from the conserved cysteine through the conserved F or W. The D gene is left open where the match is weak. Expanded clones are given a class, and other clones once, few, many or no size at all.

j_call,d_call,v_call,clone_size,cdr3_nt,cdr3_aa
TRBJ2-1,TRBD2,TRBV5-1,-,TGCGCCAGCAGCCCCCCCCTAGCGGGGGGGCGCCATGAGCAGTTCTTC,CASSPPLAGGRHEQFF
TRBJ1-1,-,TRBV28,-,TGTGCCAGCAGTCCCCCACGGGTAAACACTGAAGCTTTCTTT,CASSPPRVNTEAFF
TRBJ2-1,-,TRBV12-3/TRBV12-4,few,TGTGCCAGCGTCCCCGGTGGATACAATGAGCAGTTCTTC,CASVPGGYNEQFF
TRBJ2-1,-,TRBV28,many,TGTGCCAGCAGTTTAAGGGCTAGCGTCTACAATGAGCAGTTCTTC,CASSLRASVYNEQFF
TRBJ1-2,-,TRBV4-1,many,TGCGCCAGCAGCCGCGTTTTGGAGAAGAAGGACTATGGCTACACCTTC,CASSRVLEKKDYGYTF
TRBJ2-2,-,TRBV5-6,many,TGTGCCAGCAGCTTGGAAAGGGGCAGGTCGAGGAACACCGGGGAGCTGTTTTTT,CASSLERGRSRNTGELFF
TRBJ2-4,-,TRBV2,many,TGTGCCAGCAGTACCCTGTGGACTGGAAACATTCAGTACTTC,CASSTLWTGNIQYF
TRBJ1-2,-,TRBV6-4,-,TGTGCCAGCAGTGACTCCCGGCAGGGCAGCTATGGCTACACCTTC,CASSDSRQGSYGYTF
TRBJ2-5,TRBD2,TRBV2,many,TGTGCCAGCAGTGAAGCTGGGGGGGTCGAGACCCAGTACTTC,CASSEAGGVETQYF
TRBJ1-1,-,TRBV11-2,few,TGTGCCAGCAGAGGGCCCCTTGGCACTGAAGCTTTCTTT,CASRGPLGTEAFF